One and the same sample provided the 4 T cell receptor beta chains below, sequenced in a study of blood T cell repertoires in COVID-19. The method was immunoSEQ multiplex PCR; TCRdb's version includes in-frame clones alone and lacks a portion of them. The sample shows about 140,000 clones, roughly 81% of them seen only once. The sample consisted of peripheral blood. These receptor sequences come from a human donor with acute or convalescent COVID-19. The donor label of this sample is uncertain.

The genes are TRBV5-1 and TRBJ2-6; unclear D gene. This CDR3 contains 17 residues. CDR1 SGHRS and CDR2 YFSETQ come from the germline V gene. Between the trimmed V and J ends, which lost 4 bases and 1 base, there was a span of 15 bases. The CDR3 reads CASSPGPIQSGANVLTF. CDR3 nucleotides: TGCGCCAGCAGCCCGGGTCCCATTCAGTCTGGGGCCAACGTCCTGACTTTC. Filled out from reference TRBV5-1 and TRBJ2-6, the complete variable domain reads KAGVTQTPRYLIKTRGQQVTLSCSPISGHRSVSWYQQTPGQGLQFLFEYFSETQRNKGNFPGRFSGRQFSNSRSEMNVSTLELGDSALYLCASSPGPIQSGANVLTFGAGSRLTVL.

This clone was found once. The chain uses TRBV18 and TRBJ2-7; perhaps TRBD2 as D (6 bases). V gave up 3 bases and J gave up 3 bases, with 12 bases separating them. The CDR3 has 14 amino acids. Germline V CDR1 and CDR2: KGHSH, LQKENI. The CDR3 reads CASSPQRGIYEQYV. CDR3 nucleotide sequence: TGTGCCAGCTCACCCCAACGGGGGATCTACGAGCAGTACGTC.

The chain joins TRBV5-8 to TRBJ1-5; D not certain. V lost 0 bases and J lost 1, with 8 bases in between. The germline gives CDR1 SGHTS, CDR2 YDEGEE. CDR3 size: 15 residues. The DNA for the CDR3 is TGTGCCAGCAGCTTGGGGGCAGGAAGCAATCAGCCCCAGCATTTT. This sequence encodes CASSLGAGSNQPQHF.

This chain uses TRBV10-3 with TRBJ1-5; 7 nucleotides line up with TRBD1. The CDR3 is 14 amino acids. The V and J ends lost 9 bases and 5 bases, in that order; junction bases with no gene match: 10. CDR1 is ENHRY and CDR2 is SYGVKD in the germline V gene. This CDR3 reads CAIGRQGGDQPQHF. The CDR3 nucleotides read TGTGCCATTGGGAGACAGGGTGGGGATCAGCCCCAGCATTTT.